The 13 T cell receptor gamma chains below all came from one sample that was sequenced in a study of gammadelta T cells in human blood. TCRdb re-called the RT-PCR reads using CATT. The sample holds several hundred gamma-chain clones; about 5% are singletons and the top ten take 48%. Sequencing was performed on Vgamma9Vdelta2 gamma-delta T cells from fetal blood. These receptors were collected from a human fetus.

The rearrangement links TRGV9 to TRGJP. TCRdb is silent on the J gene; assignment here came from matching the DNA to germline. The V gene's germline CDR1 is GITISATS and CDR2 ISYDGTV (reference sequence). There are 18 residues in the CDR3. Germline trimming cut 0 bases from V and 5 bases from J; bases unmatched to any gene: 7. The CDR3 here is CALWEVEGKELGKKIKVF. The CDR3 coding sequence is TGTGCCTTGTGGGAGGTGGAGGGGAAAGAGTTGGGCAAAAAAATCAAGGTATTT.

This clone is labeled large. The rearrangement joins TRGV9 to TRGJP. V dropped 3 bases and J dropped 5; count of bases not matched to a gene: 4. The CDR3 length is 16 residues. Per the germline V gene, CDR1 is GITISATS and CDR2 is ISYDGTV (reference sequence). For the CDR3, the DNA is TGTGCCTTGTGGGAGCCTGAAGAGTTGGGCAAAAAAATCAAGGTATTT. Translating it yields CALWEPEELGKKIKVF.

As concerns this clone: A much more abundant neighbour one base away suggests this may be a read error. Because the CDR3's place on the DNA is in doubt, the DNA is left out and the CDR3 is given as listed by TCRdb. This sample also contains other DNA sequences that code for the same CDR3. Called V gene: TRGV2; the J gene was not called. The germline CDR1 and CDR2 sequences are EGSNGY and YDSYNSKV. The CDR3 length is 29 residues, termini included. The CDR3 here is CATWDIIRNSLAVEQHLLSQVSIGRIQHF.

The rearrangement joins TRGV10 to TRGJP2. Matching the DNA to germline supplied the J gene, which TCRdb does not give. TRGV10 is an ORF for which the function is uncertain. The CDR3 consists of 13 residues. Trimming took 8 bases from V and 4 from J; bases not matched to a gene: 5. The CDR3 sequence is CAAWDYSDWIKTF. CDR3 nucleotide sequence: TGTGCTGCGTGGGATTATAGTGATTGGATCAAGACGTTT.

This clone is termed large. The genes are TRGV10 and TRGJ1 or TRGJ2. TRGV10 is an open reading frame whose function is uncertain. CDR3 length equals 12 residues. The V segment lost 8 bases and the J segment 2 bases; nucleotides outside the gene matches: 4. This CDR3 reads CAAWDYYYKKLF. The CDR3 DNA is TGTGCTGCGTGGGATTATTATTATAAGAAACTCTTT.

This clone was counted a few times. The genes are TRGV10 and TRGJP1. TRGV10 is marked as an open reading frame, function uncertain. V lost 8 bases and J lost 0; bases outside the gene matches: 7. This CDR3 comprises 15 residues. The CDR3 spells CAAWDHDTTGWFKIF. The CDR3 region has the DNA TGTGCTGCGTGGGATCATGATACCACTGGTTGGTTCAAGATATTT.

This clone is medium-sized. This chain uses TRGV9 with TRGJP. CDR3 size: 17 residues. V lost 0 bases to trimming and J lost 4 bases; unmatched junction nucleotides: 3. Germline CDR1 is GITISATS and CDR2 is ISYDGTV (reference sequence). CDR3 amino acids: CALWEVPQELGKKIKVF. The DNA of the CDR3 is TGTGCCTTGTGGGAGGTGCCCCAAGAGTTGGGCAAAAAAATCAAGGTATTT.

This clone was observed a handful of times. The protein held in TCRdb is that of a much larger clone and does not match this DNA's translation at residue 10, likely because of a read error; the protein shown is translated from the DNA. V gene TRGV9 combines with J gene TRGJP. The germline CDR1 and CDR2 sequences are GITISATS and ISYDGTV (reference sequence). CDR3 size: 16 residues. CDR3 sequence (DNA): TGTGCCTTGTGGGAGGTGCAAGAGTTGTGCAAAAAAATCAAGGTATTT. It codes for CALWEVQELCKKIKVF.

This clone is labeled medium-sized. The chain couples TRGV9 to TRGJP. The CDR3 is 16 amino acids. The V gene end was trimmed by 2 bases and the J gene end by 9 bases; junction bases not matched to a gene: 7. The germline CDR1 and CDR2 sequences are GITISATS and ISYDGTV (reference sequence). CDR3 coding DNA: TGTGCCTTGTGGGAGGCGCAGGGGTTGGGCAAAAAAATCAAGGTATTT. This encodes CALWEAQGLGKKIKVF.

This clone was counted only a few times. The limits of the CDR3 on the DNA are not certain, so only TCRdb's listed CDR3 is given. J gene calling gave no result, while the V gene is TRGV10. TRGV10 is labeled an ORF, and its function is uncertain. The CDR3 numbers 30 amino acids, ends counted. CDR3: CAAWDYYIRNSLAVEQHLLSQVSIGRIQHF.

This clone is termed medium-sized. This chain connects TRGV9 to TRGJP. With V trimmed by 3 bases and J by 6 bases, 5 bases remained unmatched. The CDR3 is 16 residues long. In germline, CDR1 is GITISATS, CDR2 ISYDGTV (reference sequence). CDR3 DNA sequence: TGTGCCTTGTGGGAGAATCTAGAGTTGGGCAAAAAAATCAAGGTATTT. It yields the protein CALWENLELGKKIKVF.

This clone is classed as medium-sized. The chain combines TRGV9 with TRGJP. Germline CDR1 is GITISATS and CDR2 is ISYDGTV (reference sequence). The length of the CDR3 is 15 residues. The V segment lost 5 bases and the J segment 6 bases; nucleotides outside the gene matches: 4. The DNA of the CDR3 is TGTGCCTTGTGGGTTATAGAGTTGGGCAAAAAAATCAAGGTATTT. Translating gives CALWVIELGKKIKVF.

This clone is classed as medium-sized. Other nucleotide sequences in the sample specify the same CDR3. The genes are TRGV9 and TRGJP. Germline-derived CDR1 and CDR2 are GITISATS and ISYDGTV (reference sequence). The trim removed 0 bases at V and 10 bases at J, leaving 3 bases unmatched. The CDR3 sequence is 15 residues long. CDR3 amino acids: CALWEVLLGKKIKVF. The CDR3, as DNA: TGTGCCTTGTGGGAGGTGCTTTTGGGCAAAAAAATCAAGGTATTT.